The entry that follows covers one T cell receptor beta chain sequence. Its antigen is still unknown. Qualities for individual bases were not recorded, and no much larger clone is one base off. The CDR3 covers 14 residues, taking in both the cysteine and the phenylalanine. The only DNA kept is the CDR3, 42 bases in frame from the first base. The germline V gene provides CDR1 SNHLY and CDR2 FYNNEI. The junction shows trimming of 4 bases on V and 3 bases on J, and the gene matches do not reach 6 bases of it. TCRbeta CDR3 regions were amplified from genomic DNA by means of the immunoSEQ Assay, a bias-controlled multiplex PCR. Under the source paper's analysis protocol: Within the assay, amplification of reference gene primers was used to estimate how many nucleated cells each sample contained. To quantify the absolute abundance of each unique TCRbeta CDR3 rearrangement, sequence reads were collapsed and filtered. Productive Simpson clonality was computed per sample as the square root of Simpson's diversity index over productive rearrangements. TCRdb mirrors the immuneACCESS table, restricted to in-frame sequences. Some clones are absent from its copies; in checked studies, under half trace to an unresolved V gene, and the reason for the others is unknown. V and J calls plus clone size are reproduced from that table; the DNA served to infer D and trimming. Present in this sample are 270,000 or so clones, around nine tenths of which were seen just once. Over 2.5% of the sample comes from the top ten.

These data belong to a study of blood T cell repertoires in COVID-19 (dated by TCRdb to 2020 to 2022). Background for the entire study: Samples from collaborators originated in the United States, Italy and Spain and spanned both the acute and convalescent phases of COVID-19. The samples were drawn from two sources: the first 160 participants of the ongoing ImmuneRACE study, and over 950 subjects contributed by 6 global collaborators. The prospective study material was composed of cDNA or gDNA derived from T cells, B-cell-depleted T cells, or PBMCs. Nearly every sample came with metadata listing a de-identified subject ID, COVID-19 status, age in years and sex. The repertoires were released in a freely available public database intended as a resource for research on the immune response to SARS-CoV-2. Deeply sampled blood TCRbeta repertoires from subjects exposed to, actively infected with, or recovered from COVID-19 were included in the dataset. HLA class I and class II types, where available, came from metadata supplied by the sample provider rather than from assay-based typing.

Participants in the prospective study were aged about 18 to 89 years, lived in 20 to 25 United States geographic areas, and enrolled through a virtual design. In the prospective study, cohorts were assigned on the basis of participant-reported clinical history obtained from a screening survey and a study questionnaire. For ImmuneRACE Cohort 3, a participant was defined as recovered based on two consecutive negative NP/OP PCR tests, clearance by a healthcare professional, or resolution of symptoms. Mobile phlebotomists in the prospective study collected whole blood, serum and a nasopharyngeal or oropharyngeal swab from every participant. Participants in the prospective study had the option to provide additional blood draws and questionnaires over a 2-month period. Blood samples from the prospective study were shipped frozen or at room temperature prior to DNA extraction. Points the paper makes about the study in general: Clinical and demographic metadata were provided uncurated, with the amount varying by source and participant.

The chain joins TRBV2 to TRBJ2-7, and 7 junction bases match TRBD1. Sequencing used PBMCs or T cells enriched from blood (not recorded which). This TCR derives from a woman aged 18-35 years who had recovered from COVID-19. The CDR3 protein is CASSVGSGGYEQYF. The sequence in DNA is TGTGCCAGCAGTGTTGGGTCAGGGGGCTACGAGCAGTACTTC.